This T cell receptor (beta chain) derives from a study of long-term antiretroviral therapy in people with HIV. Study-wide points: Pre-ART clonal expansion yielded clones that dominated the repertoire at all time points. Post-ART diversity increased but stayed below transplant donor controls.

Germline-derived CDR1 and CDR2 are SGHRS and YFSETQ. The CDR3 has 15 residues. V lost 0 bases and J lost 6, with 13 bases in between. Version v3.0 of the immunoSEQ assay ran at survey level. Using immunoSEQ multiplex PCR, the repertoire was profiled, and TCRdb retains in-frame clones only, with some absent. The table has almost 35,000 clones, approximately 85% seen once; the top ten hold approximately 4.8%. Note on this clone: Its specificity is unknown.

The receptor was derived from a woman in her thirties with HIV. Material: unsorted PBMCs, obtained just over 2.7 years before starting antiretroviral therapy. The chain couples TRBV5-1 to TRBJ2-1, with D maybe TRBD2 (6 bases). The CDR3 is CASSLDTGETNEQFF. In nucleotides, the CDR3 is TGCGCCAGCAGCTTGGATACGGGGGAAACCAATGAGCAGTTCTTC.